The clone carrying this TCR beta chain occurred once. Its matching antigen is unknown. The data belong to a study of T cells in localized non-small cell lung cancer. Deletions cut 6 bases from V and 1 base from J, with 4 bases between. CDR3 length equals 11 residues. Profiled with immunoSEQ multiplex PCR; TCRdb holds only in-frame clones, not every one. The table lists some 1,300 clones, about 25% of them singletons. Study-level points and caveats: Greater blood T cell density accompanied longer overall survival. For the top 100 tumor clones, a median roughly 53 also appeared in adjacent lung. Tumor showed lower T cell clonality than uninvolved adjacent lung, where it was highest.

V gene TRBV6-7 combines with J gene TRBJ2-7; no definite D call. TRBV6-7 is recorded as an ORF, its role being uncertain. Sequences were derived from lung tumor tissue, sampled before any cancer treatment. This TCR derives from a man aged 35 to 69 with stage II squamous cell lung carcinoma. Here the CDR3 DNA reads TGTGCCAGCAGAGTTTCCTACGAGCAGTACTTC. It yields the protein CASRVSYEQYF.